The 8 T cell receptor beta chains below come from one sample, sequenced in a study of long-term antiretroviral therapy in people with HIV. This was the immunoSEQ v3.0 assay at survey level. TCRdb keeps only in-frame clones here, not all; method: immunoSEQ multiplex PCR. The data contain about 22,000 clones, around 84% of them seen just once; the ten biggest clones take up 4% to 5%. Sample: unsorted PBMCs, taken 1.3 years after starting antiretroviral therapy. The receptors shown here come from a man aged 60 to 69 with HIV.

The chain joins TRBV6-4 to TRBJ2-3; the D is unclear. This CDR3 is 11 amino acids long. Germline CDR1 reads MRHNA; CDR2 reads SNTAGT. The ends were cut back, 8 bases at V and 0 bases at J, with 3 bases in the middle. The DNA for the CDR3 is TGTGCCAGCTATAGCACAGATACGCAGTATTTT. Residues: CASYSTDTQYF.

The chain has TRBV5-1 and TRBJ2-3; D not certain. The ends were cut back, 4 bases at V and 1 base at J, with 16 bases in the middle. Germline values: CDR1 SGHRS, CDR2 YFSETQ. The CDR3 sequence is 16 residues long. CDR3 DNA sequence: TGCGCCAGCAGCCCCGCGGAAAGTCGGGGCACAGATACGCAGTATTTT. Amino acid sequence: CASSPAESRGTDTQYF.

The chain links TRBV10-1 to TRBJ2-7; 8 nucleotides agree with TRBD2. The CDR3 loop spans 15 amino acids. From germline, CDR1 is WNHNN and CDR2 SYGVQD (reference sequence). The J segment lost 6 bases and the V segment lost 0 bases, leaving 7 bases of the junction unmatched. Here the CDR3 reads CASSESTGGRSEQYF. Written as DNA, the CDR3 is TGCGCCAGCAGTGAGTCGACGGGGGGGCGAAGCGAGCAGTACTTC.

This CDR3 is CASRPVRTTSFEQYF. The DNA of the CDR3 is TGTGCCAGCAGACCAGTTAGGACAACCAGTTTTGAGCAGTACTTC. V is TRBV7-9 and J is TRBJ2-7; TRBD1 might be the D (5 bases). This CDR3 contains 15 residues. The V end was cut by 6 bases, the J end by 7 bases, with 22 bases between. CDR1 and CDR2 (germline): SEHNR, FQNEAQ (reference sequence).

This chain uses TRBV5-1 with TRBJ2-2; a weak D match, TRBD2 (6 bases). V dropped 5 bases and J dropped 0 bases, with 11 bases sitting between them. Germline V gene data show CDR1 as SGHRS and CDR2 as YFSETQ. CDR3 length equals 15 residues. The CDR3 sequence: CASRGGTSNTGELFF. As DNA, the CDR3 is TGCGCCAGCAGGGGCGGGACCTCGAACACCGGGGAGCTGTTTTTT.

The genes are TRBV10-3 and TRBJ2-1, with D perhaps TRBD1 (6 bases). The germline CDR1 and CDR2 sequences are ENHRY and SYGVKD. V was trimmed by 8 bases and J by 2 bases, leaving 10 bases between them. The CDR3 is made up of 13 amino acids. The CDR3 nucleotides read TGTGCCATCCGACAGGAGACCTACAATGAGCAGTTCTTC. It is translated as CAIRQETYNEQFF.

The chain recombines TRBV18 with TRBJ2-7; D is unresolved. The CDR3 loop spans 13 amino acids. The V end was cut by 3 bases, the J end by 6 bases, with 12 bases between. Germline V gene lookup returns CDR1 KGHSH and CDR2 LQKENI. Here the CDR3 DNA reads TGTGCCAGCTCACCTAACGCGATCTCCGAGCAGTACTTC. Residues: CASSPNAISEQYF.

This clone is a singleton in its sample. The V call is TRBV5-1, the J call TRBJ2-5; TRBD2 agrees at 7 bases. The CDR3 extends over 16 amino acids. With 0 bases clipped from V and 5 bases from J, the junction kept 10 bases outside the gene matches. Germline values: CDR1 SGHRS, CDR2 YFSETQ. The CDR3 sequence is CASSLGPLRRGETQYF. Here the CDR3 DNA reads TGCGCCAGCAGCTTGGGGCCCCTACGGCGGGGGGAGACCCAGTACTTC.